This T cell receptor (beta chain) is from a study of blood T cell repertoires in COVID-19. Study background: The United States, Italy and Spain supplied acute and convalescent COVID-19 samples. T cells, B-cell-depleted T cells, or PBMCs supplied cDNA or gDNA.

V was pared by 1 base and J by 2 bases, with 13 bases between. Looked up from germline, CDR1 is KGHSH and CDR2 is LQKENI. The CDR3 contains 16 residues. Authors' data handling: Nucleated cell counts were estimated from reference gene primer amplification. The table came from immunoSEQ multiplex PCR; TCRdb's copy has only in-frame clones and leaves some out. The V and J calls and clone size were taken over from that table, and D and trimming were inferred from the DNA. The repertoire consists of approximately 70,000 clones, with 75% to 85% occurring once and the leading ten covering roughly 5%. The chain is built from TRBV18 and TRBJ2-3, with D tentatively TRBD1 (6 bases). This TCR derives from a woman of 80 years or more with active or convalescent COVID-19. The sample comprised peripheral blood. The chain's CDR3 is CASSPLRTDLTDTQYF. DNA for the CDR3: TGTGCCAGCTCACCACTCCGGACAGATCTCACAGATACGCAGTATTTT.